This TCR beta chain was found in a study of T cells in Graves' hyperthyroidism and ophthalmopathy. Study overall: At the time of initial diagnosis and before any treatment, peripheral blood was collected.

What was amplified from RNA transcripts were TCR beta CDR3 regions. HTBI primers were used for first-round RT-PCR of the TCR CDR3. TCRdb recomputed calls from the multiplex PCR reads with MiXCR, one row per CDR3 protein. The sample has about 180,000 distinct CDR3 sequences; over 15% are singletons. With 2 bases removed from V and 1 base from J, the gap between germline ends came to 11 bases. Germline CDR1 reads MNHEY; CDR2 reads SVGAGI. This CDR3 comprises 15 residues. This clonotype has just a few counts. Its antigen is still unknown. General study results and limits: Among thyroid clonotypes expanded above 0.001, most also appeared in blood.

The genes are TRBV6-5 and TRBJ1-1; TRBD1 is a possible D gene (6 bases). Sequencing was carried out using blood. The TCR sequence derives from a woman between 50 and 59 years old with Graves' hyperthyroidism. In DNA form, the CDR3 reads TGTGCCAGCAGTTACGAGGGGGGGGCGAACACTGAAGCTTTCTTT. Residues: CASSYEGGANTEAFF.